This T cell receptor beta chain was profiled in a study of long-term antiretroviral therapy in people with HIV (dated by TCRdb to 2022 to 2024). At the level of the whole study: Collection of the earliest samples took place about a decade ahead of the 2015 WHO recommendation for immediate ART, at a time when ART was typically delayed until CD4 counts fell. The cohort contributed about 180 cryopreserved PBMC samples from under 35 adults with confirmed HIV infection, collected serially over a mean of around six years (range 1-12). About 35% of the 30 participants with HIV were female. Test extractions of a monoclonal T-cell line alongside approximately 36 polyclonal samples showed no cross-contamination during QIAcube processing. A retrospective serial study tested whether ART initiation and durable HIV suppression were associated with changes in peripheral blood TRB repertoire composition and diversity.

The immunoSEQ hsTCRB v3.0 assay was used at survey level resolution to sequence the TRB variable region. The targeted TRB sequencing depth was about 40,000-50,000 T-cell genomes per sample. TRB libraries were pooled and sequenced on an Illumina MiSeq using a v3 150-cycle kit. The authors' pipeline ran thus. Repertoire analysis was run in R within a reproducible Nextflow workflow that covered QC, data transformation and analysis. LymphoSeq2, an R package for exploring AIRR-Seq data, was used to implement custom analyses. Several samples that yielded fewer than 5000 total TRB sequences were excluded, so that more than 150 HIV repertoires were analyzed. Among the 170 to 200 retained HIV repertoires, 59 were collected before ART initiation and approximately 130 were collected after ART initiation. Repertoires were downsampled to 5000 TRB nucleotide sequences, with summary statistics averaged over 100 downsampling iterations. Only TRB sequences with CDR3 regions of at least seven amino acids were retained for analysis. Diversity was assessed using a clonality score derived from Shannon entropy and using the Gini coefficient. In repertoire networks, the top 5000 CDR3 amino acid sequences were linked whenever an edit distance of one separated two sequences. For TRB CDR3 amino acid sequences, GLIPH2 was used to predict antigen specificity groups and MHC restriction. To flag known associations with CMV, EBV, HIV or tissue antigens, CDR3 amino acid sequences were compared against VDJdb and McPAS-TCR. Pre-ART, post-ART and control groups were compared with Wilcoxon signed-rank tests and Holm-Bonferroni correction. TCRdb's version of the immuneACCESS table is confined to in-frame rearrangements and falls short of the full clone set. An unresolved V gene accounts for under half of the shortfall where checked; the remainder is of unknown origin. Clone size and V and J calls were adopted from that table, with D and trimming inferred from the DNA. The sample data list some 20,000 clones, and 65% to 85% of these were observed just once. The leading ten clones occupy 9.5% to 14% of the sample.

What the research found in general, with its limitations: Because pre-ART samples had limited cell numbers, unsorted PBMC were profiled rather than sorted CD4+ and CD8+ T cells. A significant increase in TRB diversity was found to be associated with ART initiation, although TRB diversity was observed to remain significantly below that of transplant donor controls even after long-term ART. Expanded TRB clones identified before ART initiation dominated the repertoire at all time points, although this dominance fluctuated and declined in many PLHIV after ART. Inferences about post-ART repertoire changes were limited because no data were available on ART adherence, viral resistance or therapy changes. Compared with controls, HIV repertoires had narrower CDR3 length ranges, and the network structure pointed to an antigen-experienced repertoire that shifted only slightly toward naive after ART. Since PBMC availability was limited, sequencing covered only the TCR beta chain, with no alpha chain pairing. The samples span the years 2004 to 2017, and the ART regimens used at that time may not be as effective as current regimens.

Details on this clone: Its antigen is currently not known. Base qualities are not at hand, and no much larger clone is one base apart.

Inclusion was restricted to participants for whom at least one PBMC sample before ART initiation and at least two post-ART samples were available. Treatment was received in the United States of America by all participants with HIV. Before DNA extraction, cryopreserved samples of roughly 1-10 million PBMC were thawed and washed. At the time of the earliest PBMC sample, participants with HIV were aged between roughly 23 and 60 years. PBMC samples were contributed by each participant from 1-4 timepoints before ART initiation and 2-8 timepoints after ART initiation, with a median of 7 samples. For every participant, serial HIV viral load, CD4+ T-cell count, ART history and demographic data were obtained. Genomic DNA was extracted from unsorted PBMC with a Qiagen kit on a QIAcube, processed in batches of 12 samples. The trim is 6 bases for V and 0 bases for J, with a gap of 17 bases between the germline ends. There are 16 amino acids in the CDR3, from cysteine to phenylalanine inclusive. Kept here is only the CDR3 DNA, which spans 48 bases and is read in frame from base 1. CDR1 and CDR2 are read off the germline V gene (reference sequence) as MNHEY and SMNVEV.

This receptor was identified in a woman between 40 and 55 years old with HIV. The chain employs TRBV27 and TRBJ1-1; the D gene lacks a confident call. Source: unsorted PBMCs, taken 2.3 years after starting antiretroviral therapy. At the DNA level, the sequence is TGTGCCAGCAGCCTCCGGTATGCAAGGGTGAACACTGAAGCTTTCTTT. It codes for CASSLRYARVNTEAFF.